This TCR beta chain comes out of a study of CD8 T cells in ankylosing spondylitis. Findings of the study overall: Clones tied to disease were said to be significantly enriched in matched ankylosing spondylitis synovial fluid. Under 10 highly homologous variants formed a TCR beta motif that appeared characteristic of ankylosing spondylitis blood. Some motif variants were previously reported in reactive arthritis synovial fluid and blood.

Quantitative 5'-RACE with molecular barcodes was used to make the TCR beta libraries. TCRdb redid the calling of the 5' RACE reads with MiXCR, one entry per CDR3 protein. The table lists under 200,000 distinct CDR3 sequences, 10% to 15% of them singletons. This clonotype was observed at least ten times. Antigen: not known. This clonotype originated in a female donor with ankylosing spondylitis or in good health (not recorded which). Sequenced: blood, either unsorted or a sorted T cell fraction (not recorded which).

In nucleotides, the CDR3 is TGTGCCAGCGGGCTGAACATTCAGTACTTC. It codes for CASGLNIQYF. This sequence joins TRBV2 and TRBJ2-4; D not resolved. Trimming left V 8 bases short and J 7 bases short, with 6 bases between. This CDR3 is built from 10 residues. From germline, CDR1 is SNHLY and CDR2 FYNNEI.